The 30 T cell receptor beta chains in this list originate from one sample, sequenced in a study of early T cells in non-severe SARS-CoV-2 infection. TCRdb fed the 5' RACE reads into MiXCR, producing one record per CDR3 protein. Here the sample spans 50,000 to 65,000 distinct CDR3 sequences, just over 20% being singletons. Here the sequenced sample was whole blood, taken at baseline. The receptors come from an adult who was a healthcare worker with PCR-confirmed SARS-CoV-2 infection or an uninfected control (not recorded which).

At least ten counts were recorded for this clonotype. The CDR3 DNA reads TGTGCCAGCAAAAGTTGGGGGGGCGGCACAGATACGCAGTATTTT. Amino acid sequence: CASKSWGGGTDTQYF. The V and J genes are TRBV5-4 and TRBJ2-3; D possibly corresponds to TRBD2 (7 bases). Germline CDR1 and CDR2: SGHNT and YYREEE (reference sequence). This CDR3 comprises 15 residues. The V and J ends lost 6 bases and 1 base respectively, with 15 bases between them. The full variable domain, with the rest looked up from reference TRBV5-4 and TRBJ2-3, is ETGVTQSPTHLIKTRGQQVTLRCSSQSGHNTVSWYQQALGQGPQFIFQYYREEENGRGNFPPRFSGLQFPNYSSELNVNALELDDSALYLCASKSWGGGTDTQYFGPGTRLTVL.

In DNA form, the CDR3 reads TGTGCCAGCAGCCTAGGTGGGGCTGGCCGGTTCTTC. Translated: CASSLGGAGRFF. The V and J genes are TRBV7-2 and TRBJ2-1, with D maybe TRBD1 (5 bases). The CDR3 is made up of 12 amino acids. Germline V lookup: CDR1 SGHTA, CDR2 FQGNSA. With 5 bases removed from V and 15 bases from J, the gap between germline ends came to 17 bases.

V is TRBV15 and J is TRBJ2-1; TRBD1 matches at 11 bases. This CDR3 is 17 amino acids long. Germline V lookup: CDR1 LNHNV, CDR2 YYDKDF (reference sequence). V was clipped by 0 bases and J by 5 bases; unmatched bases: 6. CDR3 protein: CATSRDLAGQGDNEQFF. The CDR3 coding sequence is TGTGCCACCAGCAGAGACCTTGCGGGACAGGGGGACAATGAGCAGTTCTTC.

This sequence joins TRBV25-1 and TRBJ2-7; TRBD2 matches 11 bases. The CDR3 length is 15 residues. Germline trimming cut 1 base from V and 4 bases from J; bases unmatched to any gene: 3. Per the germline V gene, CDR1 is MGHDK and CDR2 is SYGVNS. CDR3 region: CASSESPSGGYEQYF. The CDR3, as DNA: TGTGCCAGCAGTGAATCCCCTAGCGGGGGGTACGAGCAGTACTTC.

This clonotype is categorized as medium-sized (0.01 to 0.1%). The chain employs TRBV2 and TRBJ1-5, with no clear D. Trimming took 7 bases from V and 0 from J, leaving 10 bases between them. Germline values: CDR1 SNHLY, CDR2 FYNNEI. The CDR3 totals 14 residues. In nucleotides, the CDR3 is TGTGCCAGCATGACGCAGCTTAGCAATCAGCCCCAGCATTTT. It specifies CASMTQLSNQPQHF. Supplemented by reference TRBV2 and TRBJ1-5, the full variable domain reads EPEVTQTPSHQVTQMGQEVILRCVPISNHLYFYWYRQILGQKVEFLVSFYNNEISEKSEIFDDQFSVERPDGSNFTLKIRSTKLEDSAMYFCASMTQLSNQPQHFGDGTRLSIL.

This clonotype was seen a few times. V gene TRBV7-6 combines with J gene TRBJ1-1, with TRBD1 matching over 10 bases. V trimming: 5 bases; J trimming: 0 bases; junction bases outside the gene matches: 12. Per the germline V gene, CDR1 is SGHVS and CDR2 is FNYEAQ. This CDR3 has 18 residues. CDR3 sequence reads: CASSQGWRTGGMNTEAFF. CDR3 in DNA: TGTGCCAGCAGCCAGGGGTGGAGGACAGGGGGTATGAACACTGAAGCTTTCTTT.

The chain employs TRBV7-2 and TRBJ2-1; D is uncertain. The CDR3 has 15 residues. Germline values: CDR1 SGHTA, CDR2 FQGNSA. Deletions cut 5 bases from V and 6 bases from J, with 17 bases between. CDR3 loop: CASSPPARTPNEQFF. Written as DNA, the CDR3 is TGTGCCAGCAGCCCACCGGCACGGACCCCCAATGAGCAGTTCTTC.

This clonotype was seen only a few times. The V call is TRBV29-1, the J call TRBJ1-1; D possibly corresponds to TRBD1 (6 bases). The CDR3 covers 14 residues. Germline V gives CDR1 SQVTM, CDR2 ANQGSEA. The V gene lost 4 bases and the J gene lost 5 bases, with 17 bases spanning the gap. Here the CDR3 reads CSVGTGAKVTEAFF. The CDR3 DNA is TGCAGCGTTGGTACGGGGGCGAAAGTGACTGAAGCTTTCTTT.

The V gene is TRBV6-6, the J gene TRBJ2-3; D is undetermined. V dropped 0 bases and J dropped 1 base, with 8 bases sitting between them. CDR1 and CDR2 from the germline V gene are MNHNY and SVGAGI (reference sequence). The CDR3 has 15 residues. The CDR3 loop is CASSYSIGGTDTQYF. CDR3 coding DNA: TGTGCCAGCAGTTACTCTATCGGCGGCACAGATACGCAGTATTTT.

The genes are TRBV5-8 and TRBJ2-3; perhaps TRBD1 as D (6 bases). This CDR3 spans 15 amino acids. Trimming left V 0 bases short and J 1 base short, with 9 bases between. The germline V gene has CDR1 SGHTS and CDR2 YDEGEE. DNA of the CDR3: TGTGCCAGCAGCTTGGCGCACAGGGGCACAGATACGCAGTATTTT. Its translation is CASSLAHRGTDTQYF.

This rearrangement joins TRBV19 to TRBJ2-7, with no clear D. The CDR3 length is 14 residues. Germline CDR1 is LNHDA and CDR2 is SQIVND (reference sequence). V lost 4 bases to trimming and J lost 1 base, with 11 bases between them. The CDR3 nucleotides read TGTGCCAGTAGTAACCCCCCTCTGTCCTACGAGCAGTACTTC. Protein: CASSNPPLSYEQYF.

This clonotype has more than one count but fewer than ten. The chain recombines TRBV10-3 with TRBJ2-5; D is undetermined. This CDR3 spans 13 amino acids. V gave up 2 bases and J gave up 2 bases, with 6 bases separating them. Germline-derived CDR1 and CDR2 are ENHRY and SYGVKD. For the CDR3, the DNA is TGTGCCATCAGTGAGGACACACAAGAGACCCAGTACTTC. Translated: CAISEDTQETQYF.

The chain links TRBV7-9 to TRBJ1-2; D perhaps matches TRBD1 (5 bases). V dropped 2 bases and J dropped 8 bases, with 15 bases sitting between them. Per germline, CDR1 SEHNR and CDR2 FQNEAQ (reference sequence). CDR3 length: 14 residues. This CDR3 reads CASSLWEGIQGYTF. In DNA, the CDR3 is TGTGCCAGCAGCTTATGGGAGGGGATTCAAGGCTACACCTTC.

This clonotype has just a few counts. This sequence joins TRBV4-1 and TRBJ2-2; 8 nucleotides align to TRBD1. Unmatched junction bases numbered 10, after V lost 8 bases and J lost 5 bases. The CDR3 covers 15 residues. CDR1 is MGHRA, CDR2 YSYEKL, per germline. The CDR3 loop is CASEDRALRTGELFF. In nucleotides, the CDR3 is TGCGCCAGCGAGGACAGGGCTCTTCGGACCGGGGAGCTGTTTTTT.

The chain combines TRBV18 with TRBJ2-3; D perhaps matches TRBD2 (5 bases). Germline V gene lookup returns CDR1 KGHSH and CDR2 LQKENI. This CDR3 spans 16 amino acids. Trimming pared 6 bases from V and 4 bases from J, leaving 20 bases between. CDR3 DNA sequence: TGTGCCAGCTCTCAACGTGGTAGTGGGAGCTCAGATACGCAGTATTTT. Protein product: CASSQRGSGSSDTQYF.

This clonotype was found a few times. The chain is built from TRBV3-1 and TRBJ2-7, with 9 bases aligning to TRBD1. The CDR3 consists of 17 residues. V lost 1 base to trimming and J lost 7 bases; unmatched junction nucleotides: 14. Germline CDR1 LGHDT, CDR2 YNNKEL (reference sequence). The CDR3 DNA reads TGTGCCAGCAGCCAAGGGACCCCGGGACAGGGATTTGGAGAGCAGTACTTC. It codes for CASSQGTPGQGFGEQYF.

In this sample, this clonotype turned up many times. V gene TRBV4-1 combines with J gene TRBJ1-1, with D uncertain. Germline assignment: CDR1 MGHRA and CDR2 YSYEKL. V lost 3 bases and J lost 0, with 11 bases in between. This CDR3 contains 15 residues. The CDR3, as DNA: TGCGCCAGCAGCCAGGCTACCTATCTGAACACTGAAGCTTTCTTT. This codes for CASSQATYLNTEAFF.

Only a few counts were recorded for this clonotype. The chain has TRBV19 and TRBJ2-4, with a weak D call TRBD1 (5 bases). Looked up from germline, CDR1 is LNHDA and CDR2 is SQIVND (reference sequence). Trimming left V 5 bases short and J 0 bases short, with 14 bases between. The CDR3 is 16 residues long. CDR3 DNA sequence: TGTGCCAGTAGTCCTGGTCCAGGGTTAGCCAAAAACATTCAGTACTTC. Its protein is CASSPGPGLAKNIQYF. The full variable domain, rest sourced from reference TRBV19 and TRBJ2-4, is DGGITQSPKYLFRKEGQNVTLSCEQNLNHDAMYWYRQDPGQGLRLIYYSQIVNDFQKGDIAEGYSVSREKKESFPLTVTSAQKNPTAFYLCASSPGPGLAKNIQYFGAGTRLSVL.

The chain is built from TRBV29-1 and TRBJ1-1; 8 bases are shared with TRBD1. Germline V gives CDR1 SQVTM, CDR2 ANQGSEA. Trimming took 7 bases from V and 4 from J; bases not matched to a gene: 8. The CDR3 is made up of 13 amino acids. The CDR3 sequence is CSAPGQEGTEAFF. In nucleotides, the CDR3 is TGCAGCGCCCCGGGACAGGAAGGCACTGAAGCTTTCTTT.

The V gene is TRBV7-8, the J gene TRBJ1-1; no definite D call. The CDR3 sequence is 14 residues long. Germline CDR1 SGHVS, CDR2 FQNEAQ. Trimming took 5 bases from V and 3 from J, leaving 13 bases between them. CDR3 in DNA: TGTGCCAGCAGCCGCCTGGGTCTAGACACTGAAGCTTTCTTT. It translates to CASSRLGLDTEAFF.

The V gene is TRBV20-1, the J gene TRBJ1-1; a weak D match, TRBD1 (6 bases). Germline V gene data show CDR1 as DFQATT and CDR2 as SNEGSKA (reference sequence). This CDR3 has 14 residues. Trimming cost V 2 bases and J 2 bases, with 12 bases left between them. The CDR3 loop reads CSARLQGGNTEAFF. The CDR3, as DNA: TGCAGTGCTAGATTACAGGGAGGAAACACTGAAGCTTTCTTT.

The rearrangement links TRBV12-3 or TRBV12-4 to TRBJ2-3, with TRBD1 matching over 7 bases. The V and J ends lost 6 bases and 0 bases, in that order; junction bases with no gene match: 6. The CDR3 length is 15 residues. The CDR3 sequence is CASSPGQSSTDTQYF. CDR3 nucleotide sequence: TGTGCCAGCAGCCCGGGACAGTCTAGCACAGATACGCAGTATTTT.

The chain uses TRBV7-3 and TRBJ2-1, with 11 bases matching TRBD2. The germline gives CDR1 SGHTA, CDR2 FQGTGA. CDR3 length: 18 amino acids. With V trimmed by 5 bases and J by 3 bases, 12 bases remained unmatched. The CDR3 bases are TGTGCCAGCAGCCCCAAAACCCCGGGACTAGCGGTCTACAATGAGCAGTTCTTC. Amino acid sequence: CASSPKTPGLAVYNEQFF.

This clonotype showed up just a few times. The J gene is TRBJ2-1, the V gene TRBV11-2; TRBD2 matches at 9 bases. V lost 2 bases, J lost 8 bases, and 7 bases stayed unmatched. Germline V gene sequence: CDR1 SGHAT, CDR2 FQNNGV. The CDR3 is 15 amino acids. The CDR3 protein is CASSLSAGGLDEQFF. CDR3 nucleotides: TGTGCCAGCAGCTTATCGGCGGGGGGGCTCGATGAGCAGTTCTTC.

This clonotype was detected only a few times. The J gene is TRBJ2-7, the V gene TRBV12-3 or TRBV12-4; TRBD1 matches 8 bases. With 8 bases clipped from V and 5 bases from J, the junction kept 11 bases outside the gene matches. The CDR3 runs to 14 residues. CDR3 loop: CASGMGQVVDEQYF. The DNA of the CDR3 is TGTGCCAGCGGGATGGGACAGGTGGTCGACGAGCAGTACTTC.

This clonotype has a handful of counts. The V call is TRBV7-8, the J call TRBJ1-2; 8 nucleotides agree with TRBD1. J lost 5 bases, V lost 4 bases, and 6 bases had no gene match. Germline CDR1 SGHVS, CDR2 FQNEAQ. The CDR3 is made up of 14 amino acids. The CDR3 is CASSSSGGSYGYTF. The DNA of the CDR3 is TGTGCCAGCAGCTCCTCAGGGGGCTCTTATGGCTACACCTTC.

This sequence joins TRBV2 and TRBJ2-2; TRBD1 matches 12 bases. From germline, CDR1 is SNHLY and CDR2 FYNNEI. This CDR3 has 16 residues. V was pared by 3 bases and J by 7 bases, with 6 bases of the junction left unmatched. Here the CDR3 reads CASSDGTGGGGGELFF. CDR3 bases: TGTGCCAGCAGTGACGGGACAGGGGGCGGTGGCGGGGAGCTGTTTTTT.

This clonotype has only a few counts. V usage is TRBV27 and J usage is TRBJ2-5; tentative D call: TRBD1 (6 bases). V was trimmed by 8 bases and J by 5 bases, leaving 18 bases between them. Germline V gives CDR1 MNHEY, CDR2 SMNVEV (reference sequence). The CDR3 contains 14 residues. In DNA, the CDR3 is TGTGCCAGCGCCGACAGGTCCGGGTTGGAGACCCAGTACTTC. This encodes CASADRSGLETQYF.

This chain uses TRBV2 with TRBJ2-2, with D unresolved. The CDR3 totals 13 residues. The ends were cut back, 5 bases at V and 5 bases at J, with 9 bases in the middle. Germline V lookup: CDR1 SNHLY, CDR2 FYNNEI. CDR3 sequence reads: CASSKVITGELFF. The CDR3 coding sequence is TGTGCCAGCAGTAAGGTCATTACCGGGGAGCTGTTTTTT.

This clonotype has ten or more counts. The junction does not match germline at one end; this may be a read error. The V call is TRBV20-1, the J call TRBJ1-3; D call uncertain. This CDR3 contains 14 residues. Germline V lookup: CDR1 DFQATT, CDR2 SNEGSKA (reference sequence). For the CDR3, the DNA is TGCAGTGCACCAGACCGTGACTCTGAAAACACCATATATTTT. It is translated as CSAPDRDSENTIYF.